This TCR beta chain derives from a study of control samples from healthy donors and cancer patients. Clones were sequenced by immunoSEQ multiplex PCR, and TCRdb holds only the in-frame ones, with some missing. The data hold over 150,000 clones, with 85% to 95% observed a single time. The sample comprised blood. This clonotype was sampled from a man between 40 and 49 years old in good health.

The DNA of the CDR3 is TGTGCCAGCAGTAAAAGACAGGGAATGGGCACTGAAGCTTTCTTT. Protein product: CASSKRQGMGTEAFF. The chain carries TRBV2 and TRBJ1-1, with 7 bases aligning to TRBD1. CDR3 length: 15 residues. J lost 4 bases, V lost 5 bases, and 10 bases had no gene match. The germline CDR1 and CDR2 sequences are SNHLY and FYNNEI.